This T cell receptor beta chain was obtained from a study of regulatory T cells in long-lasting Graves disease. The sample's time point: newly diagnosed GD, antithyroid drugs for less than 3 months. From RNA extracted from PBMCs, the TCR library was made. Comments on this clonotype: Its target is not known.

The length of the CDR3 is 15 residues. CDR1 is PRHDT, CDR2 FYEKMQ, per germline (reference sequence). V was pared by 5 bases and J by 3 bases, with 8 bases of the junction left unmatched. Libraries of TCR beta came from iRepertoire HTBI primers plus Arm-PCR of CDR3 regions. TCRdb used MiXCR to reprocess the multiplex PCR reads, holding one entry per CDR3 protein. This table holds 300,000 to 400,000 distinct CDR3 sequences, less than 20% found once. Study observations and caveats: With persistent disease, TRBV28, TRBJ1-2 and TRBJ2-5 were the favored segments.

The sequence was obtained from a female donor with Graves disease. The source was peripheral blood mononuclear cells (PBMCs), collected at new diagnosis, from a patient treated with antithyroid drugs. The gene calls are TRBV13 and TRBJ1-1; the match to TRBD1 covers 8 bases. Here the CDR3 reads CASSRDRGSDTEAFF. CDR3 sequence (DNA): TGTGCCAGCAGCCGCGACAGGGGCTCGGACACTGAAGCTTTCTTT.